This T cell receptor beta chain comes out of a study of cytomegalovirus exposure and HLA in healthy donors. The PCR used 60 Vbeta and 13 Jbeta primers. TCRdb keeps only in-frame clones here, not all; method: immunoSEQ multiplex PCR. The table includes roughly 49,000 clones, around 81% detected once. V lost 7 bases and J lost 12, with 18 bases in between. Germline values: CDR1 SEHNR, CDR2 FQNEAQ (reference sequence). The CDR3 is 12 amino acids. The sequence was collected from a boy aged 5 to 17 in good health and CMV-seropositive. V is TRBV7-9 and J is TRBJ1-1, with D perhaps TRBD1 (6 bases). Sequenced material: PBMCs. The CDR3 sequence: CASNDSGGATFF. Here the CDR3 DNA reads TGTGCCAGCAACGACTCGGGGGGCGCGACTTTCTTT.